This T cell receptor (beta chain) was sequenced in a study of shared clonotypes between healthy human individuals. As regards this clone: Other DNA sequences in the same sample also yield this CDR3.

The naive CD8 fraction comprised CD45RO-negative cells positively selected for CCR7 and excluded terminally differentiated effector memory CD45RA+ cells. Profiled with immunoSEQ multiplex PCR; TCRdb holds only in-frame clones, not every one. The data hold about 1.9 million clones, with about 94% observed a single time. This CDR3 has 15 amino acids. The germline CDR1 and CDR2 sequences are MNHEY and SMNVEV (reference sequence). The V gene end was trimmed by 3 bases and the J gene end by 5 bases; junction bases not matched to a gene: 7. Sequenced input: naive CD8+ T cells from PBMCs. The source is a young man in good health. Some clones in this sample may be carry-over from other donors' samples. This rearrangement joins TRBV27 to TRBJ2-5, with 9 nucleotides matching TRBD2. The CDR3 coding sequence is TGTGCCAGCAGTTTGGCGGGAGGGCCTGGGGAGACCCAGTACTTC. Translated: CASSLAGGPGETQYF.